Each of the 5 T cell receptor beta chains below was sequenced from the same sample in a study of OX40 agonist ivuxolimab in advanced cancers. Method: immunoSEQ multiplex PCR; TCRdb's copy keeps in-frame clones and lacks some. The sample has 30,000 to 40,000 clones; 60% to 85% are singletons. The sequencing here drew on CD4+ or CD8+ T cells sorted from blood, taken in a trial of the OX40 agonist ivuxolimab. Receptors were obtained from an adult with an advanced solid tumor such as melanoma, head and neck, liver or kidney cancer.

This clone was seen once. This rearrangement joins TRBV27 to TRBJ1-2; D might be TRBD1 (6 bases). The CDR3 runs to 13 residues. Trimming took 3 bases from V and 6 from J, leaving 11 bases between them. CDR1 MNHEY and CDR2 SMNVEV come from the germline V gene (reference sequence). CDR3 coding DNA: TGTGCCAGCAGTTTCACAGGGATTGATGGCTACACCTTC. This sequence encodes CASSFTGIDGYTF.

The V gene is TRBV2, the J gene TRBJ1-2; D unclear. The CDR3 is 15 residues long. The germline V gene has CDR1 SNHLY and CDR2 FYNNEI. Trimming left V 3 bases short and J 4 bases short, with 15 bases between. CDR3 region: CASSDGFPTAYGYTF. For the CDR3, the DNA is TGTGCCAGCAGTGACGGCTTCCCGACGGCCTATGGCTACACCTTC.

The chain couples TRBV7-9 to TRBJ2-7; D is possibly TRBD1 or TRBD2 (7 bases each). CDR1 and CDR2 from the germline V gene are SEHNR and FQNEAQ (reference sequence). This CDR3 is built from 15 residues. With 5 bases removed from V and 1 base from J, the gap between germline ends came to 15 bases. CDR3 nucleotides: TGTGCCAGCAGCCGCGGGGAGGGGGCTTCCTACGAGCAGTACTTC. This gives the protein CASSRGEGASYEQYF.

In its sample, this clone was seen a few times. The V call is TRBV27, the J call TRBJ1-1; D not resolved. The CDR3 runs to 14 residues. Germline CDR1 is MNHEY and CDR2 is SMNVEV (reference sequence). V lost 5 bases and J 1 base, leaving 11 bases between the germline ends. CDR3 DNA sequence: TGTGCCAGCAGTGGGATTTTCAAGAACACTGAAGCTTTCTTT. It translates to CASSGIFKNTEAFF.

The chain uses TRBV5-1 and TRBJ2-5; perhaps TRBD1 as D (6 bases). From germline, CDR1 is SGHRS and CDR2 YFSETQ. CDR3 length equals 14 residues. Trimming removed 4 bases from V and 5 bases from J, with 15 bases in between. Written as DNA, the CDR3 is TGCGCCAGCAGCCCGGACAGCTGGGGGGAGACCCAGTACTTC. Translation gives CASSPDSWGETQYF.